The T cell receptor beta chain described here comes from a study of T cell repertoires in cytomegalovirus infection. On the study more broadly: Recently identified HLA-C-restricted CMV epitopes were among the peptides used. Both a matching HLA type and CMV infection were indicated by public TCR beta signatures. Points from the study as a whole: Cumulative public TCR beta family frequency identified carriers of CMV plus the relevant HLA.

TCRdb ran MiXCR on the reads and lists one entry per CDR3 protein. Of around 340,000 distinct CDR3 sequences in the sample, about 29% are singletons; the top ten hold around 20%. The V segment lost 3 bases and the J segment 7 bases; nucleotides outside the gene matches: 7. This CDR3 spans 15 amino acids. The germline V gene encodes CDR1 MGHDK and CDR2 SYGVNS. Points on this clonotype: Antigen specificity is unknown.

Sequenced material: cultured PBMCs, taken from culture after CMV antigen stimulation. This sequence joins TRBV25-1 and TRBJ2-5; 11 positions agree with TRBD2. This clonotype originated in a human donor in good health (CMV status not recorded). Some clones in this sample may be carry-over from other donors' samples. CDR3 DNA sequence: TGTGCCAGCAGTGACCGGACTAGCGGGCCTGTGACCCAGTACTTC. Its translation is CASSDRTSGPVTQYF.